This TCR beta chain is from a study of blood T cell repertoires in COVID-19. In the study overall: Acute-phase and convalescent COVID-19 samples originated in the United States, Italy and Spain. T cells, B-cell-depleted T cells, or PBMCs supplied cDNA or gDNA.

Germline V gene data show CDR1 as MNHEY and CDR2 as SVGAGI. With V trimmed by 7 bases and J by 6 bases, 4 bases remained unmatched. CDR3 length: 12 amino acids. In the source study's methods: The assay estimated nucleated cells by amplifying reference gene primers. Sequenced by immunoSEQ multiplex PCR; TCRdb stores in-frame clones only, minus some. Clone size and the V and J calls come from that table; the DNA yielded D and trimming. The repertoire holds some 110,000 clones, 82% seen once, with 4% to 5.5% in the top ten. The origin of this receptor is a woman aged 70-85 years with acute or convalescent COVID-19. Sequenced: peripheral blood. The J gene is TRBJ1-2, the V gene TRBV6-5, with 8 bases matching TRBD1. CDR3 sequence reads: CASIKTGDGYTF. As DNA, the CDR3 is TGTGCCAGCATAAAGACAGGGGATGGCTACACCTTC.